These 9 T cell receptor beta chains originate from one sample sequenced in a study of blood T cell repertoires in COVID-19. Clones were sequenced by immunoSEQ multiplex PCR, and TCRdb holds only the in-frame ones, with some missing. The sample consists of roughly 77,000 clones, less than 85% of them appearing once. Sequenced input: peripheral blood. The receptors stem from a woman aged 70-85 years with acute or convalescent COVID-19.

This chain uses TRBV19 with TRBJ1-2, with 9 positions matching TRBD1. Germline CDR1 reads LNHDA; CDR2 reads SQIVND (reference sequence). V shed 3 bases and J 1 base; nucleotides not matched to a gene: 15. This CDR3 comprises 19 residues. The CDR3 is CASSIVPGDRVRGNYGYTF. In DNA form, the CDR3 reads TGTGCCAGTAGTATTGTCCCTGGGGACAGGGTGAGAGGTAACTATGGCTACACCTTC.

In this sample, this clone turned up once. The V gene is TRBV4-2, the J gene TRBJ2-1, with 9 bases identical to TRBD2. The junction had 9 bases not matched to a gene; V was cut back by 0 bases and J by 9 bases. The CDR3 totals 16 residues. Germline V gene sequence: CDR1 LGHNA, CDR2 YNFKEQ. In nucleotides, the CDR3 is TGTGCCAGCAGCCAAGATCAAGGCGGGGGGGCCGGTGAGCAGTTCTTC. This codes for CASSQDQGGGAGEQFF.

V usage is TRBV4-1 and J usage is TRBJ1-1; TRBD1 might be the D (5 bases). The germline gives CDR1 MGHRA, CDR2 YSYEKL. The V end was cut by 3 bases, the J end by 10 bases, with 9 bases between. This CDR3 has 11 residues. The DNA of the CDR3 is TGCGCCAGCAGCCATGCACAGGCAGCTTTCTTT. Protein sequence: CASSHAQAAFF.

The rearrangement links TRBV7-2 to TRBJ1-5; D is ambiguous. There are 15 residues in the CDR3. Trimming removed 2 bases at V and 1 base at J, with 9 bases between. Per the germline V gene, CDR1 is SGHTA and CDR2 is FQGNSA. The CDR3 DNA reads TGTGCCAGCAGCTTATCGTCGGGGAGCAATCAGCCCCAGCATTTT. It specifies CASSLSSGSNQPQHF.

V usage is TRBV6-2 or TRBV6-3 and J usage is TRBJ1-5, with TRBD1 as a possible D gene (5 bases). Trimming left V 2 bases short and J 6 bases short, with 14 bases between. The CDR3 has 15 residues. Looked up from germline, CDR1 is MNHEY and CDR2 is SVGEGT. CDR3 amino acids: CASSYTGPGAQPQHF. The CDR3 DNA follows: TGTGCCAGCAGTTACACCGGGCCTGGGGCTCAGCCCCAGCATTTT.

This chain joins TRBV7-2 and TRBJ1-2, with a tentative D call TRBD1 (6 bases). CDR3 length: 13 amino acids. Germline V gene lookup returns CDR1 SGHTA and CDR2 FQGNSA. Trimming stripped 6 bases from V and 6 bases from J, with 14 bases between. The CDR3, as DNA: TGTGCCAGCAGACCGGACAGTGTTAATGGCTACACCTTC. Translated, it gives CASRPDSVNGYTF.

V is TRBV24-1 and J is TRBJ1-1; D gene uncertain. The CDR3 is made up of 19 amino acids. V lost 4 bases, J lost 1 base, and 24 bases lay in between. CDR1 is KGHDR, CDR2 SFDVKD, per germline. CDR3 coding DNA: TGTGCCACCAGTGAGATTTCCACAGATGGGTGGTTGGAGAACACTGAAGCTTTCTTT. Encoded protein: CATSEISTDGWLENTEAFF.

The chain employs TRBV7-9 and TRBJ1-1, with D maybe TRBD1 (6 bases). There are 16 residues in the CDR3. V dropped 6 bases and J dropped 2 bases, with 19 bases sitting between them. Germline V gene sequence: CDR1 SEHNR, CDR2 FQNEAQ (reference sequence). Here the CDR3 DNA reads TGTGCCAGCAGTCAATCACTCTACAGGGACAACACTGAAGCTTTCTTT. Its translation is CASSQSLYRDNTEAFF.

The chain uses TRBV29-1 and TRBJ2-5; D is possibly TRBD1 (6 bases). The CDR3 runs to 13 residues. Germline V gene lookup returns CDR1 SQVTM and CDR2 ANQGSEA. V lost 6 bases and J lost 5, with 16 bases in between. Here the CDR3 DNA reads TGCAGCGTAGAGGGGGTTGAAGGCGAGACCCAGTACTTC. It codes for CSVEGVEGETQYF.